This T cell receptor (beta chain) comes out of a study of T cell responses to AZD1222 COVID-19 vaccine. Broader study findings: Most donors were white British and more were female, and clonal diversity was possibly underestimated. When two AZD1222 doses had been given, Spike-specific TCR breadth and depth rose. The repertoires were collected only after the peak T cell response. Seropositive AZD1222 recipients at baseline numbered only five to seven.

Of note for this clone: Antigen unknown.

Produced via immunoSEQ multiplex PCR; TCRdb's table is partial and in-frame only. The sample includes 170,000 or so clones, roughly nine tenths of them seen just once. Germline CDR1 WNHNN, CDR2 SYGVQD (reference sequence). This CDR3 spans 11 amino acids. The V end lost 8 bases, the J end lost 12 bases, and 16 bases lay between the germline ends. The chain carries TRBV10-1 and TRBJ1-1; D is perhaps TRBD1 (6 bases). The TCR comes from an adult in good health. Sequencing was performed on peripheral blood, taken on day 0 of AZD1222 vaccination. The CDR3 reads CASGVGQMTFF. As DNA, the CDR3 is TGCGCCAGCGGAGTCGGACAGATGACTTTCTTT.